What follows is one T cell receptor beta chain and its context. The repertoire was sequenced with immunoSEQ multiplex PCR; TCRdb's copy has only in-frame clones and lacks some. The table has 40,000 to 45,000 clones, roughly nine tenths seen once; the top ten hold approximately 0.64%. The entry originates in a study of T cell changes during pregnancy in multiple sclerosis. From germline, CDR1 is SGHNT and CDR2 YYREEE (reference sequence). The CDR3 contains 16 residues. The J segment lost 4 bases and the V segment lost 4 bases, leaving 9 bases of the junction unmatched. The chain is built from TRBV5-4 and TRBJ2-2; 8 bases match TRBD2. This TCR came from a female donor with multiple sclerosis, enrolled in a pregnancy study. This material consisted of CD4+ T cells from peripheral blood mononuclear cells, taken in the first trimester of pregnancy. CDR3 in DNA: TGTGCCAGCAGCCCGGCCGGGACTAGGGGCACCGGGGAGCTGTTTTTT. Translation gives CASSPAGTRGTGELFF.